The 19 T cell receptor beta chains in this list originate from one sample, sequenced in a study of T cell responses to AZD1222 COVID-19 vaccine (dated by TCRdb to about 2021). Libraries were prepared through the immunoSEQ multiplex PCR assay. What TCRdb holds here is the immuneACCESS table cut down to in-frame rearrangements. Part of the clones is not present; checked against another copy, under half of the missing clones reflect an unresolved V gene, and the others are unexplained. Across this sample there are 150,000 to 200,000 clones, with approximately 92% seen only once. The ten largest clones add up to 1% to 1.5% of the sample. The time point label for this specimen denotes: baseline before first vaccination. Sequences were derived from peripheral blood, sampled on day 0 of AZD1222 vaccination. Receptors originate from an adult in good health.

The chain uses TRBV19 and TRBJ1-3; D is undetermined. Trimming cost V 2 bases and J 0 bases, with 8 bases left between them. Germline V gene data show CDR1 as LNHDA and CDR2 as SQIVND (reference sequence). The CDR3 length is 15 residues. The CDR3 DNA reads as TGTGCCAGTAGTATAATTGATAACTCTGGAAACACCATATATTTT. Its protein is CASSIIDNSGNTIYF. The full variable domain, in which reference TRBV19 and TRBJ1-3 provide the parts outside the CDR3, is DGGITQSPKYLFRKEGQNVTLSCEQNLNHDAMYWYRQDPGQGLRLIYYSQIVNDFQKGDIAEGYSVSREKKESFPLTVTSAQKNPTAFYLCASSIIDNSGNTIYFGEGSWLTVV.

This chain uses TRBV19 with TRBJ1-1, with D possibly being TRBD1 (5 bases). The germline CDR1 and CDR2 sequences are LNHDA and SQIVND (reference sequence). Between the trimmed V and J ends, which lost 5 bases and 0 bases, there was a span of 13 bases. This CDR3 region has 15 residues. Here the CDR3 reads CASSLSGRVNTEAFF. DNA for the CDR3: TGTGCCAGTAGTTTGTCAGGGCGAGTGAACACTGAAGCTTTCTTT.

The DNA of the CDR3 is TGCAGCGTTGAGGGCGGGACTAGATGGTACAATGAGCAGTTCTTC. Translated, it gives CSVEGGTRWYNEQFF. The chain employs TRBV29-1 and TRBJ2-1, with 8 bases matching TRBD2. The V and J ends lost 3 bases and 4 bases, in that order; junction bases with no gene match: 8. The CDR3 is made up of 15 amino acids. CDR1 is SQVTM and CDR2 is ANQGSEA in the germline V gene.

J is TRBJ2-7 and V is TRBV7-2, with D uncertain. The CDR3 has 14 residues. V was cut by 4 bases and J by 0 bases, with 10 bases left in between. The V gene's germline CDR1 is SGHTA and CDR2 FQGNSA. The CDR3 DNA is TGTGCCAGCAGCTGGCGTGGCGGCTCCTACGAGCAGTACTTC. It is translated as CASSWRGGSYEQYF.

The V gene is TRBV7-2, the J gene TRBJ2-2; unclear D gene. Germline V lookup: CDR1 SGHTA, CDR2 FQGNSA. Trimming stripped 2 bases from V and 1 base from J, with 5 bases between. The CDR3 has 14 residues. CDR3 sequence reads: CASSLSRNTGELFF. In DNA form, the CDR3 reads TGTGCCAGCAGCTTAAGCAGGAACACCGGGGAGCTGTTTTTT.

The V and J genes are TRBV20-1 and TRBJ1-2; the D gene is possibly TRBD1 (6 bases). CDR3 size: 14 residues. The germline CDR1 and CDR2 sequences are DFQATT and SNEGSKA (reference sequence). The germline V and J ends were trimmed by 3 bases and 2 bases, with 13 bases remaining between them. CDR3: CSASYREPNYGYTF. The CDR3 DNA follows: TGCAGTGCTAGTTACAGGGAGCCGAACTATGGCTACACCTTC.

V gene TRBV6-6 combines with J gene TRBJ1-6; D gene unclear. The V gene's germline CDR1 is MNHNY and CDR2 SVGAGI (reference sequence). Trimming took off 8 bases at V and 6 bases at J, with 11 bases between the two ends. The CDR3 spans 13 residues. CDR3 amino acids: CASLPSSNSPLHF. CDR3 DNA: TGTGCCAGCCTGCCGAGTAGTAATTCACCCCTCCACTTT.

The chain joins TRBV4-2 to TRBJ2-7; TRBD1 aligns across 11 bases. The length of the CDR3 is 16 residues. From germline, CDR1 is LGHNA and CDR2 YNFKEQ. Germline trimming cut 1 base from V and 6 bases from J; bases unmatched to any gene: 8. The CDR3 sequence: CASSQGRTGGESEQYF. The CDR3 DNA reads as TGTGCCAGCAGCCAAGGGCGGACAGGGGGCGAGAGCGAGCAGTACTTC.

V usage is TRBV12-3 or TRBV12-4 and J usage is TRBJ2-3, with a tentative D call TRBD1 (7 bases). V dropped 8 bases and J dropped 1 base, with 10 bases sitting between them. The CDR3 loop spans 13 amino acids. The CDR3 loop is CASGGTGTDTQYF. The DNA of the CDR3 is TGTGCCAGCGGGGGGACAGGCACAGATACGCAGTATTTT.

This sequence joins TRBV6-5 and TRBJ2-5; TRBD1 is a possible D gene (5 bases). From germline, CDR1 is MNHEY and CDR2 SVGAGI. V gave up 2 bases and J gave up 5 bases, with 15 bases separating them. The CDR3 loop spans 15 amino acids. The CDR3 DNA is TGTGCCAGCAGTTACCGGTGGGGCTCGTTGGAGACCCAGTACTTC. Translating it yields CASSYRWGSLETQYF.

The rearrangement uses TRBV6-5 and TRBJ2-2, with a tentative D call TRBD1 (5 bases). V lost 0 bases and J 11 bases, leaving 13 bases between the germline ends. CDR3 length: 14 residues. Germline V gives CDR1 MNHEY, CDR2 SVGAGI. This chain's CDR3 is CASSYSSAGIELFF. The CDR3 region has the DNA TGTGCCAGCAGTTACTCGAGCGCAGGGATAGAGCTGTTTTTT.

CDR3 coding DNA: TGTGCCAGCGAGATCCGGGGTTACCCCTCTGGAAACACCATATATTTT. It translates to CASEIRGYPSGNTIYF. This chain uses TRBV7-9 with TRBJ1-3; D not certain. Trimming left V 8 bases short and J 0 bases short, with 17 bases between. Per the germline V gene, CDR1 is SEHNR and CDR2 is FQNEAQ (reference sequence). CDR3 length: 16 amino acids.

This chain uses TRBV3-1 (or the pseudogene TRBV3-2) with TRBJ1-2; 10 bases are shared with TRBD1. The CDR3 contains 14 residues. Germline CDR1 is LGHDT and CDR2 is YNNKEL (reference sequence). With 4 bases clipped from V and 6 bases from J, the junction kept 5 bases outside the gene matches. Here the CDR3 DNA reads TGTGCCAGCAGCCTCGGACAGGGGGAAGATGGCTACACCTTC. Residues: CASSLGQGEDGYTF.

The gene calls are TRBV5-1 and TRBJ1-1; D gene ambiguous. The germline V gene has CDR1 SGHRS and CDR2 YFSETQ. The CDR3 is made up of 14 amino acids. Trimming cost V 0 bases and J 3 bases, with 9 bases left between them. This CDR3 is CASSLGNLDTEAFF. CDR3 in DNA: TGCGCCAGCAGCTTGGGTAACCTCGACACTGAAGCTTTCTTT. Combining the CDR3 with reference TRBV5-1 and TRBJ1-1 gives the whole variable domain KAGVTQTPRYLIKTRGQQVTLSCSPISGHRSVSWYQQTPGQGLQFLFEYFSETQRNKGNFPGRFSGRQFSNSRSEMNVSTLELGDSALYLCASSLGNLDTEAFFGQGTRLTVV.

As DNA, the CDR3 is TGTGCCAGCAGTGAAGTGTGGGGAGAGACCCAGTACTTC. Its protein is CASSEVWGETQYF. This rearrangement joins TRBV6-1 to TRBJ2-5; D gene unclear. V gave up 1 base and J gave up 4 bases, with 7 bases separating them. CDR1 is MNHNS and CDR2 is SASEGT in the germline V gene. The CDR3 length is 13 residues.

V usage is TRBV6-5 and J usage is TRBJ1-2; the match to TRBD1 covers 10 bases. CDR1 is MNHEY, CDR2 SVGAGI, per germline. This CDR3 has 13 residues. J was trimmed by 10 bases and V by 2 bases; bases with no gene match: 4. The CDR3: CASSYGTGVAYTF. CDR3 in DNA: TGTGCCAGCAGTTACGGGACAGGGGTTGCCTACACCTTC.

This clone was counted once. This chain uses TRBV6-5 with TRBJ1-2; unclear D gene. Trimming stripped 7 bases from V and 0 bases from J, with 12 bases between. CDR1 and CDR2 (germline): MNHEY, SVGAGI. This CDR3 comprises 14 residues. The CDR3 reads CASIPQSSNYGYTF. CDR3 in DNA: TGTGCCAGCATTCCACAATCCTCTAACTATGGCTACACCTTC.

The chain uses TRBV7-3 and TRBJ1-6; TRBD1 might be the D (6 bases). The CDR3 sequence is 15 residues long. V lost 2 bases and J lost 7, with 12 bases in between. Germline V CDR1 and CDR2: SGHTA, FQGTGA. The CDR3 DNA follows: TGTGCCAGCAGCTTATCAGGGGCCCAAAATTCACCCCTCCACTTT. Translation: CASSLSGAQNSPLHF. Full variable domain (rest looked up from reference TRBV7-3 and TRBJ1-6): GAGVSQTPSNKVTEKGKYVELRCDPISGHTALYWYRQSLGQGPEFLIYFQGTGAADDSGLPNDRFFAVRPEGSVSTLKIQRTERGDSAVYLCASSLSGAQNSPLHFGNGTRLTVT.

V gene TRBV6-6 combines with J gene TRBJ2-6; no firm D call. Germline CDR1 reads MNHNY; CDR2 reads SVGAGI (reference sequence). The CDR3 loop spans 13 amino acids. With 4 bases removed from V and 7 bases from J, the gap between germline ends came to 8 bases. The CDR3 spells CASSSIVANVLTF. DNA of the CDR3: TGTGCCAGCAGTTCAATCGTAGCCAACGTCCTGACTTTC.